A single T cell receptor (beta chain) is shown here with its context. Some clones are missing from TCRdb's copy, which holds only in-frame ones; the method was immunoSEQ multiplex PCR. The sample records 300,000 to 350,000 clones, just under 90% being singletons. This sample is part of a study of blood T cell repertoires in COVID-19. Study-level background: Samples came from the United States, Italy and Spain, spanning acute and convalescent COVID-19.

This CDR3 contains 16 residues. Per germline, CDR1 LGHDT and CDR2 YNNKEL (reference sequence). The J segment lost 5 bases and the V segment lost 0 bases, leaving 4 bases of the junction unmatched. Everyone who took part was roughly 18 to 100 years old, and they came from about two dozen US areas. Cohort assignment relied on participant-reported clinical history. This rearrangement joins TRBV3-1 (or the pseudogene TRBV3-2) to TRBJ2-2; TRBD1 aligns across 9 bases. The receptor was derived from a woman aged 30 to 39 who had recovered from COVID-19. The sequencing sample was made of PBMCs or T cells enriched from blood (not recorded which). The CDR3 protein is CASSQEGTGNTGELFF. The CDR3 DNA reads TGTGCCAGCAGCCAAGAAGGGACAGGGAATACCGGGGAGCTGTTTTTT.